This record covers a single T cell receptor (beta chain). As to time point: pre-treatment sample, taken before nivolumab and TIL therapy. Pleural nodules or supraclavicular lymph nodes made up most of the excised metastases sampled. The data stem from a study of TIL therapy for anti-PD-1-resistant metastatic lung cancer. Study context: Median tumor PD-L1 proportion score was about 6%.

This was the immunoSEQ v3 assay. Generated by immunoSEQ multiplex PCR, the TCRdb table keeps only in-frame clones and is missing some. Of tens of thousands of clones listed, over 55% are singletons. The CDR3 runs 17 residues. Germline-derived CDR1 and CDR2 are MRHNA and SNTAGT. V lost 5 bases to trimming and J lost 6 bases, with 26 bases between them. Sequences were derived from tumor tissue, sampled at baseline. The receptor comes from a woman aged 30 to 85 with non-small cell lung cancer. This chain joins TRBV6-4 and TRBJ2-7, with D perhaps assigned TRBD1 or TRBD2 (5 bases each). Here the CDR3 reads CASSSGTISTTTPEQYF. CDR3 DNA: TGTGCCAGCAGTTCCGGGACCATATCTACTACTACTCCCGAGCAGTACTTC.